A single sample gave rise to the 10 T cell receptor beta chains below, sequenced in a study of immune characterization of retroperitoneal liposarcoma. TCRdb passed the PCR reads through MiXCR, listing each CDR3 protein once. There are 9,500 to 11,000 distinct CDR3 sequences in the sample; 28% occur only once, and almost 8.5% lies in the top ten. The sample comprised tumor tissue. Source of these receptors: a male donor with retroperitoneal liposarcoma.

This clonotype was detected only a few times. V and J are TRBV6-1 and TRBJ2-1; D might be TRBD2 (5 bases). Germline V gene sequence: CDR1 MNHNS, CDR2 SASEGT. The CDR3 extends over 15 amino acids. V lost 5 bases and J 10 bases, leaving 21 bases between the germline ends. The CDR3 here is CASSSGISGSGEQFF. CDR3 sequence (DNA): TGTGCCAGCAGTTCCGGGATCTCGGGCTCCGGCGAGCAGTTCTTC.

The chain joins TRBV7-6 to TRBJ2-1; no firm D call. Germline-derived CDR1 and CDR2 are SGHVS and FNYEAQ. The CDR3 sequence is 18 residues long. Trimming shortened V by 2 bases and J by 10 bases, and 27 bases separated the two germline ends. The CDR3 DNA reads TGTGCCAGCAGCTTAAATAGTGGCTCTGGTGCGCTATCCTACGAGCAGTTCTTC. Residues: CASSLNSGSGALSYEQFF.

This clonotype appeared many times. The chain uses TRBV6-1 and TRBJ2-7; D gene ambiguous. CDR1 and CDR2 from the germline V gene are MNHNS and SASEGT. Trimming took off 5 bases at V and 0 bases at J, with 11 bases between the two ends. The CDR3 runs 14 residues. This CDR3 reads CASSSHGVSYEQYF. DNA for the CDR3: TGTGCCAGCAGTTCCCATGGAGTCTCCTACGAGCAGTACTTC.

This clonotype rates as large. This rearrangement joins TRBV11-3 to TRBJ2-3; 11 bases are shared with TRBD2. The V gene's germline CDR1 is SGHNT and CDR2 YENEEA. J was trimmed by 4 bases and V by 5 bases; bases with no gene match: 11. The CDR3 totals 17 residues. The CDR3 coding sequence is TGTGCCAGCAGCACCAGCCGCCTAGCGGGAGGTGCAGATACGCAGTATTTT. Translating it yields CASSTSRLAGGADTQYF.

At least ten counts were recorded for this clonotype. CDR3 region: CASSYGDRGQTDTQYF. The CDR3 DNA follows: TGTGCCAGCAGTTACGGAGACAGGGGGCAAACAGATACGCAGTATTTT. The chain links TRBV6-6 to TRBJ2-3; 10 bases match TRBD1. The V gene end was trimmed by 2 bases and the J gene end by 3 bases; junction bases not matched to a gene: 5. CDR3 size: 16 residues. Germline V CDR1 and CDR2: MNHNY, SVGAGI (reference sequence).

The genes are TRBV25-1 and TRBJ1-1; D not resolved. The length of the CDR3 is 12 residues. V gave up 1 base and J gave up 7 bases, with 7 bases separating them. Per the germline V gene, CDR1 is MGHDK and CDR2 is SYGVNS. For the CDR3, the DNA is TGTGCCAGCAGTGAATTGCTGGGTGAAGCTTTCTTT. Its protein is CASSELLGEAFF.

Within the sample, this clonotype is medium-sized. The chain uses TRBV10-2 and TRBJ2-1; TRBD1 matches at 8 bases. Gene TRBJ2-7 matches the end of the DNA better, so the J call may be wrong. CDR1 and CDR2 from the germline V gene are WSHSY and SAAADI. This CDR3 has 14 residues. Written as DNA, the CDR3 is TGCGCCAGCAGTTACAGGGGGTTAGGATACGAGCAGTACTTC. The encoded protein is CASSYRGLGYEQYF.

This chain connects TRBV6-1 to TRBJ2-1; D is uncertain. Germline assignment: CDR1 MNHNS and CDR2 SASEGT. Between the trimmed V and J ends, which lost 2 bases and 10 bases, there was a span of 18 bases. This CDR3 comprises 15 residues. The CDR3 coding sequence is TGTGCCAGCAGTGAACGGCAGGTTAGCTCCTACGAGCAGTTCTTC. This sequence encodes CASSERQVSSYEQFF.

The chain is built from TRBV10-1 and TRBJ2-3, with 7 bases fitting TRBD2. Germline loops: CDR1 WNHNN, CDR2 SYGVQD (reference sequence). The V gene end was trimmed by 3 bases and the J gene end by 6 bases; junction bases not matched to a gene: 6. The length of the CDR3 is 14 residues. CDR3 residues: CASSDTGGEDTQYF. CDR3 DNA sequence: TGCGCCAGCAGTGATACGGGAGGAGAGGATACGCAGTATTTT.

Within the sample, this clonotype is medium-sized. The J gene is TRBJ2-3, the V gene TRBV12-3 or TRBV12-4; 9 bases are a match to TRBD1. The J call is doubtful: the DNA matches TRBJ2-7 better. The length of the CDR3 is 14 residues. CDR3 bases: TGTGCCAGCACCTTGACAGGGGGGTTGAGCGAGCAGTACTTC. Amino acids: CASTLTGGLSEQYF.